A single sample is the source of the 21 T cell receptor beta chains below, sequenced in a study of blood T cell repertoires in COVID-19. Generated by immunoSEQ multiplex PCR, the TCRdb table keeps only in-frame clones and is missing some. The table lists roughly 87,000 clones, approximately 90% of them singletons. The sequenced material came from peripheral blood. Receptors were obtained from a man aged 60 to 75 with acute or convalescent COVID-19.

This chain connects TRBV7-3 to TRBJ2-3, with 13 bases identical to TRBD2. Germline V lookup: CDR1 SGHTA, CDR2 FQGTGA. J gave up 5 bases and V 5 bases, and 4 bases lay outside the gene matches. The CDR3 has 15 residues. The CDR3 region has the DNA TGTGCCAGCAGCCCGGGACTAGCGGGACGAGATACGCAGTATTTT. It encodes CASSPGLAGRDTQYF.

The CDR3 bases are TGCGCCAGCAGAGGACTAGCGGTATACAATGAGCAGTTCTTC. It specifies CASRGLAVYNEQFF. The chain recombines TRBV10-2 with TRBJ2-1; TRBD2 matches 10 bases. V lost 6 bases and J lost 4; bases outside the gene matches: 3. Germline V gives CDR1 WSHSY, CDR2 SAAADI. The CDR3 loop spans 14 amino acids.

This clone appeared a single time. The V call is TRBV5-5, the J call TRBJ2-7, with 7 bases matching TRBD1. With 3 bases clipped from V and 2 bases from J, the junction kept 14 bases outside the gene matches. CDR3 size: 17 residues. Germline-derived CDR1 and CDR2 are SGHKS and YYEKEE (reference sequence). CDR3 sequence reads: CASSWVPRGQTAYEQYF. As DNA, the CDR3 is TGTGCCAGCAGCTGGGTTCCTAGGGGGCAGACGGCCTACGAGCAGTACTTC.

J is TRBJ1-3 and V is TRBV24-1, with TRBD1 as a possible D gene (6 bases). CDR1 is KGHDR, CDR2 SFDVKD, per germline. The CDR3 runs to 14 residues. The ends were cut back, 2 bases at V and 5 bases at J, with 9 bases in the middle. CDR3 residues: CATSDSDRRNTIYF. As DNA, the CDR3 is TGTGCCACCAGTGATTCCGACAGGCGAAACACCATATATTTT.

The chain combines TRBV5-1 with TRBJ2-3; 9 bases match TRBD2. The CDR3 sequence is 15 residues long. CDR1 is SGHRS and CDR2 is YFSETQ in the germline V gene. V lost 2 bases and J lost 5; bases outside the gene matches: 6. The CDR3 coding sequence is TGCGCCAGCAGCTTCGTAGCGGGGGCAGGAGATACGCAGTATTTT. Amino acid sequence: CASSFVAGAGDTQYF.

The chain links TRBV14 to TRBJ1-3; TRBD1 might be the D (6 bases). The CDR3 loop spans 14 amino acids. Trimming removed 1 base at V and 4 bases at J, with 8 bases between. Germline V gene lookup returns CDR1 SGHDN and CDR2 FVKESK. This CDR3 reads CASSQGQAGNTIYF. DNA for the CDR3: TGTGCCAGCAGCCAAGGACAGGCGGGAAACACCATATATTTT.

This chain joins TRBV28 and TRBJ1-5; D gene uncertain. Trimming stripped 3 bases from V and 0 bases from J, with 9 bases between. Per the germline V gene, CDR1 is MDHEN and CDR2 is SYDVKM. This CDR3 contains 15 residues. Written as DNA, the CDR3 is TGTGCCAGCAGTTTGTCGGGGAATAGCAATCAGCCCCAGCATTTT. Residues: CASSLSGNSNQPQHF.

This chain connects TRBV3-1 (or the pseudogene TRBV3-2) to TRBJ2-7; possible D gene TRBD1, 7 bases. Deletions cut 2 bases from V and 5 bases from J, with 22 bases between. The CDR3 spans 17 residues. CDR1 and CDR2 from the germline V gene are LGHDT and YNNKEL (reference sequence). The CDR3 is CASSQYAPHRGGDEQYF. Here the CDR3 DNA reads TGTGCCAGCAGCCAATACGCGCCTCACAGGGGAGGCGACGAGCAGTACTTC.

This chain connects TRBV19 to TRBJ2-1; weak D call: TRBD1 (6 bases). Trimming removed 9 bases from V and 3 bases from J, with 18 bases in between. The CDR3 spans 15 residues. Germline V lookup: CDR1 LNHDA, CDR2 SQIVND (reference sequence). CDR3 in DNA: TGTGCCAGCACCCCCCACAGGGCCAGCTACAATGAGCAGTTCTTC. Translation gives CASTPHRASYNEQFF.

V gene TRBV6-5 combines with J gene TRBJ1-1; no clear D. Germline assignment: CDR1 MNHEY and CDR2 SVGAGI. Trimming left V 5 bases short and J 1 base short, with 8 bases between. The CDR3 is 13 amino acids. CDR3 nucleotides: TGTGCCAGCAGTATAGAGGGGAACACTGAAGCTTTCTTT. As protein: CASSIEGNTEAFF.

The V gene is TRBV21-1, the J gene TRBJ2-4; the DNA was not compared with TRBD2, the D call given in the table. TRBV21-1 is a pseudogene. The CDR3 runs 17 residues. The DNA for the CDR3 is TGTGCCAGCAGCAAAGGACCCGGGACTAGCGGCGAAAACATTCAGTACTTC. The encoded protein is CASSKGPGTSGENIQYF.

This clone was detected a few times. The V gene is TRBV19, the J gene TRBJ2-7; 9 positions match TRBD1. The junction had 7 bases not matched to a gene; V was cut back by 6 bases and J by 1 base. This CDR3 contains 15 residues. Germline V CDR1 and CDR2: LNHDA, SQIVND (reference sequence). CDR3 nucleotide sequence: TGTGCCAGTAGAAACTCCGGGACAGGGTCCTACGAGCAGTACTTC. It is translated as CASRNSGTGSYEQYF. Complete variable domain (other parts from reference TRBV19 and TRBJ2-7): DGGITQSPKYLFRKEGQNVTLSCEQNLNHDAMYWYRQDPGQGLRLIYYSQIVNDFQKGDIAEGYSVSREKKESFPLTVTSAQKNPTAFYLCASRNSGTGSYEQYFGPGTRLTVT.

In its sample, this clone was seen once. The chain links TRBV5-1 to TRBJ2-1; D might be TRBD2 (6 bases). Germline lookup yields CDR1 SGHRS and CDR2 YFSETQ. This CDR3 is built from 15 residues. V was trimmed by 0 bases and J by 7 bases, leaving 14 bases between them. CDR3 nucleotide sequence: TGCGCCAGCAGCTTGGTCGCGCGGGGAGGTAATGAGCAGTTCTTC. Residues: CASSLVARGGNEQFF.

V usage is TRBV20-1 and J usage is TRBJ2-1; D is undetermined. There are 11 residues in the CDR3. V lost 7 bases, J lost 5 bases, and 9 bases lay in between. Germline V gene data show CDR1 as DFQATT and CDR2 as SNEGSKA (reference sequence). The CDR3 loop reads CSVEAHNEQFF. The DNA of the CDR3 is TGCAGTGTAGAAGCCCACAATGAGCAGTTCTTC.

In DNA form, the CDR3 reads TGTGCCAGTAGGAGACGCGTGACTAGCGGGAGAGCCTACAATGAGCAGTTCTTC. Protein: CASRRRVTSGRAYNEQFF. The chain combines TRBV19 with TRBJ2-1; 12 bases line up with TRBD2. V was pared by 6 bases and J by 2 bases, with 11 bases of the junction left unmatched. Germline values: CDR1 LNHDA, CDR2 SQIVND (reference sequence). The CDR3 totals 18 residues. Drawing the rest from reference TRBV19 and TRBJ2-1, the complete variable domain is DGGITQSPKYLFRKEGQNVTLSCEQNLNHDAMYWYRQDPGQGLRLIYYSQIVNDFQKGDIAEGYSVSREKKESFPLTVTSAQKNPTAFYLCASRRRVTSGRAYNEQFFGPGTRLTVL.

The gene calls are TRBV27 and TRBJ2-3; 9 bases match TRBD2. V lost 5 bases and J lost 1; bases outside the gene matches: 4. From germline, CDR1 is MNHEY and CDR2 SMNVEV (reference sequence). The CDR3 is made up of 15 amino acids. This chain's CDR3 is CASSIRTSGTDTQYF. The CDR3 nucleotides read TGTGCCAGCAGTATCCGGACTAGCGGCACAGATACGCAGTATTTT.

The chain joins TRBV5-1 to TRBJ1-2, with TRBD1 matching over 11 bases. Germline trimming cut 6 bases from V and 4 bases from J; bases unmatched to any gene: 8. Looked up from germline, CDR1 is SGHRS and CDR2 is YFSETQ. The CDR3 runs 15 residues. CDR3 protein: CASKIGQGAGYGYTF. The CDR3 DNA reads TGCGCCAGCAAAATTGGACAGGGGGCAGGCTATGGCTACACCTTC.

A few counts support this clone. CDR3 in DNA: TGTGCCAGTAGTACCTCGGACTTATCCTACAATGAGCAGTTCTTC. It codes for CASSTSDLSYNEQFF. This chain links TRBV19 with TRBJ2-1, with D tentatively TRBD2 (5 bases). Per the germline V gene, CDR1 is LNHDA and CDR2 is SQIVND (reference sequence). This CDR3 region has 15 residues. V gave up 4 bases and J gave up 1 base, with 11 bases separating them.

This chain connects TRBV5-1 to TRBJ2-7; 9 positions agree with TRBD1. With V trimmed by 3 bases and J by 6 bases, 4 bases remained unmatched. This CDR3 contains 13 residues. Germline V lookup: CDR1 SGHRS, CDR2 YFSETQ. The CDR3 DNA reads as TGCGCCAGCAGCTGGGGACAGGGCTCCGAGCAGTACTTC. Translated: CASSWGQGSEQYF.

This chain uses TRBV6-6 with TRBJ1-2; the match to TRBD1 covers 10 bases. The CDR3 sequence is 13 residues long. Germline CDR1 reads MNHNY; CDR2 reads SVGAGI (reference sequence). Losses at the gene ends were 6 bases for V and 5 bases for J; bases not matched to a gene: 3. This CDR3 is CASSSDRGYGYTF. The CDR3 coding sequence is TGTGCCAGCAGCTCGGACAGGGGGTATGGCTACACCTTC.

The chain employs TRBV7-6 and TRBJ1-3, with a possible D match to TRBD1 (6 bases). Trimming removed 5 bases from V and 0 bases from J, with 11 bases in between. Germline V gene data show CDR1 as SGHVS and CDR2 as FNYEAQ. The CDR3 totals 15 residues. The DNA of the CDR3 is TGTGCCAGCAGCCCAGACAGGAGCTCTGGAAACACCATATATTTT. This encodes CASSPDRSSGNTIYF.